This T cell receptor beta chain was observed in a study of blood T cell repertoires in COVID-19 (dated by TCRdb to about 2020). About the full investigation: Samples from collaborators originated in the United States, Italy and Spain and spanned both the acute and convalescent phases of COVID-19. The material from the prospective study consisted of cDNA or gDNA derived from T cells, B-cell-depleted T cells, or PBMCs. Subjects who had been exposed to COVID-19, were actively infected with it, or had recovered from it provided the deeply sampled blood TCRbeta repertoires that made up the dataset. The repertoires were released in a freely available public database meant as a resource for research on the immune response to SARS-CoV-2. The samples were drawn from the first 160 participants of the ongoing ImmuneRACE study and from under 1,500 subjects provided by 6 global collaborators. Sample metadata almost always included a de-identified subject ID, COVID-19 status, age in years and sex. Where available, HLA class I and class II types were obtained from metadata supplied by the sample provider rather than from assay-based typing. On the study overall, not on this receptor specifically: Clinical and demographic metadata were provided uncurated, with the amount varying by source and participant.

This clone was picked up one time. Its antigen specificity is not known. It has no much larger one-base neighbor in the sample; base qualities were not kept. Whole blood was collected in K2EDTA tubes by collaborating institutions according to the institutions' own protocols. For TCRbeta analysis, collaborators shipped samples as frozen whole blood, isolated PBMCs, or DNA extracted from either of those sample types. The V end loses 0 bases and the J end loses 8 bases, and a stretch of 18 bases separates them. The cysteine opens and the phenylalanine closes a CDR3 of 16 amino acids. Only the CDR3 DNA is retained, 48 bases long and in frame from the first base. The germline V gene supplies CDR1 MGHRA and CDR2 YSYEKL. TCRbeta CDR3 regions were amplified from genomic DNA by means of the immunoSEQ Assay, a bias-controlled multiplex PCR. Turning to the authors' computational methods: The number of nucleated cells in each sample was estimated from the amplification of reference gene primers within the assay. Sequence reads were collapsed and filtered to measure the absolute abundance of every unique TCRbeta CDR3 rearrangement. For each sample, productive Simpson clonality was calculated as the square root of Simpson's diversity index across productive rearrangements. Drawn from immuneACCESS, this table holds only the in-frame rearrangements with V and J called that TCRdb kept. Clones are partly lost; checked studies trace under half to an unresolved V gene and leave the rest unexplained. D and trimming come from the DNA, and the V and J calls and clone size come from that table. The sample contains about 16,000 clones, almost 95% of them found a single time. The ten largest clones add up to 7.6% of the sample.

The receptor's source is a human donor with active COVID-19. The donor label of this sample is uncertain. Recombination connected TRBV4-1 to TRBJ2-3; TRBD2 is possibly the D segment (5 matching bases). Sequencing input: peripheral blood. The CDR3 protein is CASSQEAWTPPGTQYF. The nucleotides are TGCGCCAGCAGCCAAGAAGCCTGGACTCCGCCGGGTACGCAGTATTTT.